In its sample, the clone carrying this T cell receptor beta chain was seen many times. Its antigen is unidentified. Trimming removed 10 bases at V and 5 bases at J, with 10 bases between. There are 11 residues in the CDR3. Germline V lookup: CDR1 SNHLY, CDR2 FYNNEI. Amplification of TCR beta CDR3 regions used RNA as the template. With the HTBI primer set, the TCR CDR3 went through a first round of RT-PCR. In TCRdb, the multiplex PCR reads were re-called with MiXCR into one record per CDR3 protein. Here the sample spans 650,000 to 750,000 distinct CDR3 sequences, approximately 15% being singletons. The data stem from a study of T cells in Graves' hyperthyroidism and ophthalmopathy. General observations from the study: The model forecast ophthalmopathy, anticipating it by a median about 7 months before onset. Most thyroid-expanded clonotypes above 0.001 were also found in blood.

Sequencing was performed on blood. This chain connects TRBV2 to TRBJ2-3, with no clear D. This TCR came from a woman aged 18-35 years with Graves' hyperthyroidism. CDR3: CATLLGDTQYF. The CDR3 DNA follows: TGTGCCACGCTTCTTGGAGATACGCAGTATTTT.